This TCR beta chain emerged from a study of OX40 agonist ivuxolimab in advanced cancers. General notes on the study: Ivuxolimab was an agonistic, fully human IgG2 monoclonal antibody directed against OX40 (CD134), a costimulatory receptor. Prior anti-PD-1, anti-PD-L1 or anti-CTLA-4 therapy was permitted, and checkpoint inhibitors had been received by more than 35% of dose-escalation patients. Of the roughly 52 patients in dose escalation, 19 had hepatocellular carcinoma, some 15 had melanoma, 9 had renal cell carcinoma and 9 had head and neck cancer. The monotherapy dose-escalation portion (N ≈ 56 patients) of the phase I ivuxolimab trial is reported in the paper. Intravenous ivuxolimab was administered to patients every 2 weeks at six dose levels: 0.01, 0.1, 0.3, 1.5, 3 and 10 mg/kg. In the dose-escalation cohort, 75% to 90% of patients were male, and the mean age was roughly 60 years with a range of 23 to 79. Partial responses occurred in three dose-escalation patients, of whom one had hepatocellular carcinoma and two had cutaneous melanoma. Peripheral TCRbeta sequencing was intended to test whether TCR sequence diversity was altered and clonal T-cell expansion was caused by ivuxolimab.

Cut back by 4 bases and 0 bases, the V and J ends lie 7 bases apart. Taken from the germline V gene (reference sequence), the CDR1 and CDR2 loops are LNHNV and YYDKDF. The cysteine opens and the phenylalanine closes a CDR3 of 14 amino acids. The kept DNA is CDR3 alone, 42 bases in frame from the first base. Genomic DNA was extracted from sorted cells for sequencing of the TCRbeta CDR3 region. TCRbeta CDR3 regions were sequenced using the immunoSEQ Assay. The table comes from immuneACCESS by way of TCRdb, which keeps in-frame sequences with V and J called. Part of the clones is missing from these tables; in studies checked, under half for an unresolved V gene and the rest for unknown reasons. This sample is represented by tens of thousands of clones; 80% to 90% of them were singletons. The top ten hold 14% of the sample. Broad study findings and their caveats: Antigen specificity was not determined for the clonally expanded peripheral T cells. Clonal expansion of both CD4+ and CD8+ blood T cells was observed from baseline to week 6 at doses 0.1 to 3.0 mg/kg. Low levels of normalized T-cell clonal expansion were also seen in some patients who did not respond. Partial responders in the 0.1-3.0 mg/kg groups had among the lowest normalized peripheral clonal expansion, especially among CD8+ T cells. After ivuxolimab, expanded clones were on average more numerous among CD8+ T cells than among CD4+ T cells.

The trial excluded patients who had a history of autoimmune disease or were on systemic immunosuppression. Peripheral blood for TCR sequencing was collected from all dose cohorts at baseline, on cycle 4 day 1, and on cycle 7 day 1. The samples were taken from a phase I, first-in-human, multicenter, open-label dose-escalation trial of ivuxolimab. Adults with locally advanced or metastatic melanoma, renal cell carcinoma, hepatocellular carcinoma or head and neck squamous cell carcinoma were enrolled in the trial. CD4+ and CD8+ T cells were sorted separately from peripheral blood before TCR sequencing. As for this clone: Its antigen is unknown. Base qualities are not recorded, but no much larger clone differs from it by a single base.

This chain joins TRBV15 to TRBJ1-3, with the D gene call left open. The TCR sequence derives from an adult with an advanced solid tumor such as melanoma, head and neck, liver or kidney cancer. The specimen comprised CD4+ or CD8+ T cells sorted from blood, sampled in a trial of the OX40 agonist ivuxolimab. The CDR3 in this case is CATSTGDSGNTIYF. The bases read TGTGCCACCAGCACGGGTGACTCTGGAAACACCATATATTTT.